This T cell receptor (beta chain) came from a study of CD8+ T cells in alopecia areata. About the study: Each of the treated patients was given oral tofacitinib, 5 to 10 mg twice daily, for moderate-to-severe alopecia areata. The study's findings and limits: Scalp and blood retained many expanded lesional clones during tofacitinib. Only one nonresponder was present, which leaves the link between baseline CD8+ expansion and response uncertain.

Treatment: oral pan-JAK inhibitor, 5-10 mg twice daily. A note on this clone: Its specificity is unknown.

Extraction and reverse transcription of RNA yielded cDNA as the sequencing template. The data were produced by immunoSEQ multiplex PCR, yet TCRdb's version contains in-frame clones alone and is incomplete. The data contain over 200,000 clones, about three fifths of them singletons. This clonotype was obtained from a human donor with alopecia areata. Material: CD4+ T cells sorted from blood, obtained at week 4, from a patient treated with tofacitinib.

As DNA, the CDR3 is TGTGCCAGCAGTGAAGCCCTGGCGGGGGGATATCCGTTCTTC. This translates into CASSEALAGGYPFF. The chain recombines TRBV2 with TRBJ2-1; TRBD2 agrees at 8 bases. Trimming took 0 bases from V and 15 from J; bases not matched to a gene: 10. CDR3 length: 14 residues. The germline V gene has CDR1 SNHLY and CDR2 FYNNEI.